This T cell receptor (beta chain) was found in a study of T-cell reconstitution after alpha-beta-depleted transplantation in children. Whole-study results and caveats: Among T cells one year after transplant, newly produced cells accounted for most counts and diversity. High day-60 TCRbeta diversity in some patients came from surviving recipient T cells and thymic progenitors.

Unique molecular identifiers featured in how the TCRbeta library was prepared. MiXCR, applied by TCRdb to the PCR reads, yields one record per CDR3 protein. Here the sample spans about 300,000 distinct CDR3 sequences, just over 7.5% being singletons. The sample holds many counts of this clonotype. Its specificity is not known. Germline CDR1 is SSHAT and CDR2 is FNYEAQ (reference sequence). This CDR3 is 14 amino acids long. Trimming removed 7 bases from V and 6 bases from J; junction bases left unmatched: 7. The input for sequencing was peripheral blood, taken 360 days after TCRalphabeta/CD19-depleted stem cell transplant. This clonotype originated in a female patient aged 2-15 years who had a stem cell transplant for Fanconi anemia, so the T cells may come from the graft donor. The rearrangement links TRBV7-7 to TRBJ2-2; 8 nucleotides line up with TRBD1. CDR3 amino acids: CASTGQGTSGELFF. The CDR3 coding sequence is TGTGCCAGCACCGGACAGGGTACTTCCGGGGAGCTGTTTTTT.